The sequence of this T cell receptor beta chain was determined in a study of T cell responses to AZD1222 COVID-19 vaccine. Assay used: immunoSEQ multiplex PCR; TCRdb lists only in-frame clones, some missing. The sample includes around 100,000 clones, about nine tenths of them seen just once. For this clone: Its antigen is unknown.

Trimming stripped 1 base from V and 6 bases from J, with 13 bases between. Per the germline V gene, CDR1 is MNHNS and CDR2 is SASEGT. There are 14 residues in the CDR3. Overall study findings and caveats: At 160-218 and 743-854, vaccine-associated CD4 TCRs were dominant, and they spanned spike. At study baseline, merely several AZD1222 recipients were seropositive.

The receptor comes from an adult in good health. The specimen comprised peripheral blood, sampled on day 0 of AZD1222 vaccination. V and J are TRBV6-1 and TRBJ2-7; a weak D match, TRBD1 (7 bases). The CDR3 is CASSEVGTAGEQYF. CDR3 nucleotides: TGTGCCAGCAGTGAAGTTGGGACAGCGGGCGAGCAGTACTTC.